This TCR beta chain is drawn from a study of blood T cells in healthy people across ages. In this sample, this clonotype turned up once. CDR3 length equals 17 residues. V shed 2 bases and J 8 bases; nucleotides not matched to a gene: 13. Through a sample-barcoded 5' primer and a J-beta primer mix, a second PCR was run for roughly 6 to 12 cycles. From the 5' RACE reads, TCRdb called clonotypes with MiXCR, one entry per CDR3 protein. This sample carries 700,000 to 900,000 distinct CDR3 sequences, 50% to 65% of them seen once, and the ten largest clones take approximately 41%. The origin of this receptor is a man older than 75 in good health. The sample taken for sequencing was blood. The rearrangement uses TRBV12-3 or TRBV12-4 and TRBJ2-1, with 9 bases matching TRBD2. CDR3 protein: CASSLLASLAGYDEQFF. The CDR3 nucleotides read TGTGCCAGCAGTTTATTGGCGTCGCTAGCGGGATATGATGAGCAGTTCTTC.